The subject of this entry is one T cell receptor beta chain. V dropped 1 base and J dropped 0 bases, with 15 bases sitting between them. Germline V gene data show CDR1 as SEHNR and CDR2 as FQNEAQ (reference sequence). CDR3 length equals 17 residues. These data are taken from a study of radiotherapy plus CTLA-4 blockade in lung cancer. Looking at the study overall: Across the patients, objective responses occurred in more than 15%, and disease control in around 31%.

Clones were read by immunoSEQ multiplex PCR, and TCRdb kept only the in-frame ones, dropping some. The sample yields approximately 75,000 clones, around four fifths seen once. This clonotype was sampled from a human donor with non-small cell lung cancer who had a complete response to radiotherapy plus ipilimumab. The V gene is TRBV7-9, the J gene TRBJ1-1; weak D call: TRBD1 (6 bases). The sequencing here drew on peripheral blood, taken from a patient treated with radiotherapy plus ipilimumab. The CDR3 loop reads CASSLGRGTLMNTEAFF. CDR3 sequence (DNA): TGTGCCAGCAGCTTAGGCCGCGGGACACTTATGAACACTGAAGCTTTCTTT.